The 21 T cell receptor beta chains given below trace back to one sample, sequenced in a study of blood T cell repertoires in COVID-19. Sequenced by immunoSEQ multiplex PCR; TCRdb stores in-frame clones only, minus some. In the table there are about 74,000 clones, about nine tenths of which are singletons. The material sequenced was peripheral blood. The origin of the receptors is a woman older than 75 with active or convalescent COVID-19.

The V call is TRBV28, the J call TRBJ1-1; 7 bases are a match to TRBD1. CDR3 length: 14 residues. Germline CDR1 and CDR2: MDHEN and SYDVKM. With V trimmed by 6 bases and J by 1 base, 5 bases remained unmatched. CDR3 sequence reads: CASRPRDRNTEAFF. Here the CDR3 DNA reads TGTGCCAGCAGACCCCGGGACAGGAACACTGAAGCTTTCTTT.

This chain links TRBV5-1 with TRBJ2-1, with 9 bases identical to TRBD1. From germline, CDR1 is SGHRS and CDR2 YFSETQ. The CDR3 length is 16 residues. Trimming removed 0 bases from V and 2 bases from J; junction bases left unmatched: 3. CDR3 protein: CASSLGDRGAYNEQFF. The CDR3 DNA follows: TGCGCCAGCAGCTTGGGAGACAGGGGGGCCTACAATGAGCAGTTCTTC.

V and J are TRBV9 and TRBJ1-4; unclear D gene. V was shortened by 4 bases and J by 13 bases, with 17 bases between the two germline ends. Germline V gene data show CDR1 as SGDLS and CDR2 as YYNGEE. This CDR3 comprises 13 residues. The CDR3 DNA sequence: TGTGCCAGCAGCCTATCGGGAGTTGAAGGACTGTTTTTT. It specifies CASSLSGVEGLFF.

The chain couples TRBV4-3 to TRBJ1-1; D uncertain. CDR3 length: 15 residues. Germline-derived CDR1 and CDR2 are LGHNA and YSLEER. Deletions cut 4 bases from V and 0 bases from J, with 12 bases between. The DNA for the CDR3 is TGCGCCAGCAGCCGACGACTGGATATGAACACTGAAGCTTTCTTT. It translates to CASSRRLDMNTEAFF.

The chain employs TRBV11-2 and TRBJ2-7; a possible D gene is TRBD2 (5 bases). Per germline, CDR1 SGHAT and CDR2 FQNNGV. The length of the CDR3 is 12 residues. V lost 1 base and J 5 bases, leaving 6 bases between the germline ends. This CDR3 reads CASSLAGNEQYF. CDR3 nucleotides: TGTGCCAGCAGCTTAGCGGGAAACGAGCAGTACTTC.

V gene TRBV11-3 combines with J gene TRBJ1-3; D is unclear. Germline values: CDR1 SGHNT, CDR2 YENEEA. Trimming pared 5 bases from V and 0 bases from J, leaving 17 bases between. CDR3 length: 17 amino acids. CDR3 coding DNA: TGTGCCAGCAGCCAAACTTACACACAGAGCTCTGGAAACACCATATATTTT. This translates into CASSQTYTQSSGNTIYF.

The CDR3 sequence: CASSHPKGGLAGDEQYF. The CDR3 nucleotides read TGTGCCAGCAGCCACCCCAAGGGCGGCCTAGCGGGGGACGAGCAGTACTTC. The rearrangement links TRBV4-2 to TRBJ2-7, with TRBD2 matching 10 bases. Germline V gives CDR1 LGHNA, CDR2 YNFKEQ. CDR3 length: 17 amino acids. Trimming at V came to 3 bases and at J to 5 bases, leaving 13 bases not matched to a gene.

The chain recombines TRBV28 with TRBJ2-3; 8 bases match TRBD2. This CDR3 contains 14 residues. V lost 5 bases to trimming and J lost 7 bases; unmatched junction nucleotides: 8. The germline V gene encodes CDR1 MDHEN and CDR2 SYDVKM. CDR3 bases: TGTGCCAGCAGTCCCCGACGGGAGGGAAATACGCAGTATTTT. Translated: CASSPRREGNTQYF.

The genes are TRBV4-3 and TRBJ2-2; possibly TRBD2 for D (5 bases). This CDR3 contains 15 residues. V was pared by 3 bases and J by 7 bases, with 15 bases between. Looked up from germline, CDR1 is LGHNA and CDR2 is YSLEER. In DNA, the CDR3 is TGCGCCAGCAGCCAGCAAACTGGACTCGGCGGGGAGCTGTTTTTT. This sequence encodes CASSQQTGLGGELFF.

This clone was counted between two and nine times. The chain joins TRBV11-2 to TRBJ2-1; 8 nucleotides match TRBD2. The CDR3 is made up of 14 amino acids. The V gene's germline CDR1 is SGHAT and CDR2 FQNNGV. V shed 7 bases and J 10 bases; nucleotides not matched to a gene: 12. DNA of the CDR3: TGTGCCAGCACCTTGGGCCGGGGGGGCAGGGAGCAGTTCTTC. Protein product: CASTLGRGGREQFF.

The chain combines TRBV2 with TRBJ2-1; 15 bases line up with TRBD2. Germline V gives CDR1 SNHLY, CDR2 FYNNEI. J was trimmed by 1 base and V by 6 bases; bases with no gene match: 10. The CDR3 is 19 residues long. For the CDR3, the DNA is TGTGCCAGCAGGACCGGGACTAGCGGGGGGACGGGTTCCTACAATGAGCAGTTCTTC. The encoded protein is CASRTGTSGGTGSYNEQFF.

The V gene is TRBV19, the J gene TRBJ1-5; the D is unclear. Germline V gene sequence: CDR1 LNHDA, CDR2 SQIVND (reference sequence). V was cut by 3 bases and J by 7 bases, with 13 bases left in between. This CDR3 is 14 amino acids long. The CDR3 spells CASSMAQARQPQHF. The CDR3 DNA sequence: TGTGCCAGTAGTATGGCCCAAGCGCGGCAGCCCCAGCATTTT.

This sequence joins TRBV4-2 and TRBJ1-1; no firm D call. This CDR3 is built from 14 residues. V shed 0 bases and J shed 6 bases, with 11 bases lying between them. CDR1 is LGHNA, CDR2 YNFKEQ, per germline. CDR3 protein: CASSQDRSLAEAFF. The CDR3 nucleotides read TGTGCCAGCAGCCAAGACCGGAGTCTGGCTGAAGCTTTCTTT.

The CDR3 reads CASSTIGGWGESSYNEQFF. CDR3 sequence (DNA): TGTGCCAGTAGCACTATCGGGGGATGGGGCGAAAGCTCCTACAATGAGCAGTTCTTC. The V call is TRBV19, the J call TRBJ2-1; D might be TRBD2 (6 bases). V was clipped by 6 bases and J by 0 bases, with 24 bases between them. Per germline, CDR1 LNHDA and CDR2 SQIVND (reference sequence). This CDR3 has 19 residues.

This clone was seen a few times. The rearrangement uses TRBV5-4 and TRBJ2-3; D is possibly TRBD2 (6 bases). The CDR3 is 17 residues long. The germline V gene encodes CDR1 SGHNT and CDR2 YYREEE (reference sequence). Trimming pared 0 bases from V and 0 bases from J, leaving 14 bases between. The CDR3 reads CASSLGGVGTSTDTQYF. CDR3 DNA: TGTGCCAGCAGCTTGGGCGGGGTGGGGACTAGCACAGATACGCAGTATTTT.

The J gene is TRBJ1-1, the V gene TRBV3-1 (or the pseudogene TRBV3-2); D unclear. The CDR3 length is 16 residues. Germline loops: CDR1 LGHDT, CDR2 YNNKEL (reference sequence). V lost 2 bases to trimming and J lost 1 base, with 14 bases between them. The CDR3, as DNA: TGTGCCAGCAGCCAAAAAGATACGGCGGGGAACACTGAAGCTTTCTTT. Translating gives CASSQKDTAGNTEAFF.

This chain joins TRBV4-1 and TRBJ1-1; maybe TRBD1 (5 bases). Germline V CDR1 and CDR2: MGHRA, YSYEKL. This CDR3 spans 13 amino acids. Trimming stripped 4 bases from V and 8 bases from J, with 14 bases between. The CDR3 reads CASSPRGLEEAFF. The CDR3 DNA sequence: TGCGCCAGCAGCCCTAGGGGCCTTGAGGAAGCTTTCTTT.

The genes are TRBV30 and TRBJ1-1, with a possible D match to TRBD1 (5 bases). V lost 4 bases, J lost 4 bases, and 22 bases lay in between. The V gene's germline CDR1 is GTSNPN and CDR2 SVGIG (reference sequence). There are 16 residues in the CDR3. CDR3 region: CAWKPRPGVGGTEAFF. CDR3 nucleotides: TGTGCCTGGAAGCCGCGGCCGGGGGTGGGAGGCACTGAAGCTTTCTTT. The variable domain in full, with the rest retrieved from reference TRBV30 and TRBJ1-1, is SQTIHQWPATLVQPVGSPLSLECTVEGTSNPNLYWYRQAAGRGLQLLFYSVGIGQISSEVPQNLSASRPQDRQFILSSKKLLLSDSGFYLCAWKPRPGVGGTEAFFGQGTRLTVV.

The rearrangement links TRBV9 to TRBJ1-1; D unresolved. This CDR3 has 13 residues. Germline-derived CDR1 and CDR2 are SGDLS and YYNGEE. The V end lost 2 bases, the J end lost 1 base, and 6 bases lay between the germline ends. The CDR3 DNA is TGTGCCAGCAGCGTTGGCAGGAACACTGAAGCTTTCTTT. This translates into CASSVGRNTEAFF.

The chain has TRBV7-3 and TRBJ2-3; TRBD2 is a possible D gene (6 bases). This CDR3 is 17 amino acids long. Germline CDR1 reads SGHTA; CDR2 reads FQGTGA. Trimming shortened V by 4 bases and J by 0 bases, and 17 bases separated the two germline ends. CDR3 sequence reads: CASSYSGGSTSTDTQYF. The CDR3 DNA reads as TGTGCCAGCAGCTACTCCGGGGGATCAACTAGCACAGATACGCAGTATTTT. Variable domain in full (rest from reference TRBV7-3 and TRBJ2-3): GAGVSQTPSNKVTEKGKYVELRCDPISGHTALYWYRQSLGQGPEFLIYFQGTGAADDSGLPNDRFFAVRPEGSVSTLKIQRTERGDSAVYLCASSYSGGSTSTDTQYFGPGTRLTVL.

This chain links TRBV7-2 with TRBJ2-5; TRBD2 matches at 8 bases. The germline V gene has CDR1 SGHTA and CDR2 FQGNSA. The CDR3 has 14 residues. Trimming at V came to 4 bases and at J to 4 bases, leaving 5 bases not matched to a gene. The CDR3: CASSWSGGLETQYF. As DNA, the CDR3 is TGTGCCAGCAGCTGGAGCGGGGGATTAGAGACCCAGTACTTC.